These 20 T cell receptor beta chains came from one sample sequenced in a study of molecular identifiers for immune sequencing clone quantification. TCRdb reprocessed the PCR reads with MiXCR, giving one entry per CDR3 protein. The sample lists a few hundred thousand distinct CDR3 sequences, about 21% occurring once. Source material: naive CD8+ T cells from blood, with Jurkat cell RNA spiked in. Stated subset: FACS-sorted CD8+CD4-CCR7+CD45RA+ naive T cells. The receptors stem from a human donor in good health. Some libraries in this study had Jurkat cell RNA spiked in.

This chain uses TRBV20-1 with TRBJ1-5, with D possibly TRBD1 on 6 matching bases. V was clipped by 2 bases and J by 0 bases, with 8 bases between them. This CDR3 spans 14 amino acids. The V gene's germline CDR1 is DFQATT and CDR2 SNEGSKA (reference sequence). The CDR3 DNA follows: TGCAGTGCTAGACAGACAGGTAGCAATCAGCCCCAGCATTTT. Amino acids: CSARQTGSNQPQHF.

This clonotype came up many times. This chain joins TRBV28 and TRBJ1-2; TRBD1 agrees at 8 bases. The CDR3 is 15 residues long. Per germline, CDR1 MDHEN and CDR2 SYDVKM. V shed 5 bases and J 8 bases; nucleotides not matched to a gene: 13. CDR3 DNA sequence: TGTGCCAGCAGTACCCTGCTGGACAGGGTACAGGGCTACACCTTC. Its translation: CASSTLLDRVQGYTF.

This clonotype was seen at least ten times. The chain has TRBV4-3 and TRBJ2-2, with 11 bases lining up with TRBD2. With 8 bases clipped from V and 0 bases from J, the junction kept 20 bases outside the gene matches. The CDR3 runs 21 residues. Per germline, CDR1 LGHNA and CDR2 YSLEER. In DNA form, the CDR3 reads TGCGCCAGCGTCGGGGAAGGACTAGCGGGCGATCCCGTTCCGAACACCGGGGAGCTGTTTTTT. Translation gives CASVGEGLAGDPVPNTGELFF.

This clonotype has a handful of counts. The CDR3 DNA reads as TGTGCCAGCAAACTACTAGCGGGAAACACCGGGGAGCTGTTTTTT. Encoded protein: CASKLLAGNTGELFF. The rearrangement uses TRBV6-5 and TRBJ2-2; TRBD2 aligns across 10 bases. This CDR3 is 15 amino acids long. Germline CDR1 is MNHEY and CDR2 is SVGAGI. J gave up 2 bases and V 7 bases, and 4 bases lay outside the gene matches.

This clonotype was observed many times. The V and J genes are TRBV20-1 and TRBJ1-1; D perhaps matches TRBD1 (5 bases). Trimming stripped 3 bases from V and 5 bases from J, with 13 bases between. The germline CDR1 and CDR2 sequences are DFQATT and SNEGSKA (reference sequence). The CDR3 contains 13 residues. The CDR3 nucleotides are TGCAGTGCTAGGGAGCGGGGGGGGACTGAAGCTTTCTTT. Translating it yields CSARERGGTEAFF.

A few counts support this clonotype. V is TRBV28 and J is TRBJ1-2; a weak D match, TRBD1 (6 bases). CDR1 and CDR2 from the germline V gene are MDHEN and SYDVKM. Trimming removed 3 bases at V and 0 bases at J, with 11 bases between. This CDR3 is built from 15 residues. CDR3 in amino acids: CASSFDRKTNYGYTF. The DNA of the CDR3 is TGTGCCAGCAGTTTTGACAGGAAAACTAACTATGGCTACACCTTC.

This clonotype has at least ten counts. This chain uses TRBV29-1 with TRBJ1-2; TRBD1 might be the D (6 bases). V lost 4 bases and J 4 bases, leaving 16 bases between the germline ends. This CDR3 is built from 14 residues. Germline CDR1 SQVTM, CDR2 ANQGSEA. CDR3 residues: CSVVEDSSFYGYTF. The CDR3 nucleotides are TGCAGCGTTGTCGAGGACAGCTCCTTCTATGGCTACACCTTC.

This clonotype came up many times. The rearrangement uses TRBV4-3 and TRBJ2-7; tentative D call: TRBD2 (6 bases). Trimming pared 1 base from V and 0 bases from J, leaving 19 bases between. Per the germline V gene, CDR1 is LGHNA and CDR2 is YSLEER. The CDR3 is made up of 18 amino acids. The DNA of the CDR3 is TGCGCCAGCAGCCAAGGGTTGTTCGGGGGAGACATCTCCTACGAGCAGTACTTC. Its protein is CASSQGLFGGDISYEQYF.

The chain is built from TRBV6-5 and TRBJ2-7; 9 bases are a match to TRBD1. Trimming took 4 bases from V and 0 from J; bases not matched to a gene: 13. In germline, CDR1 is MNHEY, CDR2 SVGAGI. This CDR3 region has 18 residues. The CDR3 loop reads CASSSTPAGTGISYEQYF. The DNA of the CDR3 is TGTGCCAGCAGTTCTACCCCCGCCGGGACAGGGATCTCCTACGAGCAGTACTTC.

This clonotype was seen a handful of times. V usage is TRBV6-1 and J usage is TRBJ2-5; D remains ambiguous. CDR3 length: 13 amino acids. V dropped 0 bases and J dropped 5 bases, with 7 bases sitting between them. The germline V gene encodes CDR1 MNHNS and CDR2 SASEGT. The CDR3 DNA follows: TGTGCCAGCAGTGAAGCGCGGCCGGAGACCCAGTACTTC. Amino acid sequence: CASSEARPETQYF.

This clonotype was counted a few times. In DNA form, the CDR3 reads TGTGCCAGCAGCGATGAACTTCTAATAGATACGCAGTATTTT. Encoded protein: CASSDELLIDTQYF. This sequence joins TRBV5-6 and TRBJ2-3; no clear D gene. The V end was cut by 4 bases, the J end by 5 bases, with 14 bases between. Germline CDR1 is SGHDT and CDR2 is YYEEEE. The CDR3 runs 14 residues.

This clonotype has a count of ten or more. Written as DNA, the CDR3 is TGTGCCAGCAGCTTAACGAAGACGGAGAACACCGGGGAGCTGTTTTTT. It codes for CASSLTKTENTGELFF. The chain employs TRBV9 and TRBJ2-2, with D unclear. The germline V and J ends were trimmed by 4 bases and 1 base, with 14 bases remaining between them. The CDR3 sequence is 16 residues long. Germline V gives CDR1 SGDLS, CDR2 YYNGEE. Full variable domain (missing parts from reference TRBV9 and TRBJ2-2): DSGVTQTPKHLITATGQRVTLRCSPRSGDLSVYWYQQSLDQGLQFLIQYYNGEERAKGNILERFSAQQFPDLHSELNLSSLELGDSALYFCASSLTKTENTGELFFGEGSRLTVL.

Turning to this clonotype: Possible read error: a much larger clone is one base away. J is TRBJ2-3 and V is TRBV5-1; 10 bases agree with TRBD2. The CDR3 sequence is 15 residues long. Per the germline V gene, CDR1 is SGHRS and CDR2 is YFSETQ. The CDR3 loop reads CACSPQAGGVDTQYF. In DNA, the CDR3 is TGCGCCTGCAGCCCACAAGCGGGAGGGGTTGATACGCAGTATTTT.

In this sample, this clonotype turned up many times. The CDR3: CASSQLDTTTGEAFF. CDR3 DNA sequence: TGTGCCAGCAGCCAACTGGACACCACGACGGGTGAAGCTTTCTTT. V gene TRBV4-2 combines with J gene TRBJ1-1; a weak D match, TRBD1 (5 bases). CDR1 is LGHNA, CDR2 YNFKEQ, per germline. Trimming left V 2 bases short and J 7 bases short, with 17 bases between. The CDR3 extends over 15 amino acids.

This clonotype has ten or more counts. This rearrangement joins TRBV7-3 to TRBJ2-2, with 7 bases fitting TRBD1. The CDR3 runs 16 residues. The junction had 7 bases not matched to a gene; V was cut back by 3 bases and J by 3 bases. CDR1 is SGHTA, CDR2 FQGTGA, per germline. The CDR3 protein is CASSLGQYGDTGELFF. CDR3 bases: TGTGCCAGCAGCTTGGGACAGTACGGAGACACCGGGGAGCTGTTTTTT.

In the case of this clonotype: One junction end does not reproduce the germline sequence, and a read error may be involved. The chain joins TRBV4-2 to TRBJ2-7; TRBD2 aligns across 7 bases. The CDR3 is made up of 15 amino acids. Germline V gives CDR1 LGHNA, CDR2 YNFKEQ. The CDR3 DNA follows: TGTGCCAGCAGGCAAGAATGGCGGGAGCGTTACGAGCAGTACTTC. Amino acids: CASRQEWRERYEQYF.

The J gene is TRBJ2-7, the V gene TRBV10-2; possibly TRBD1 for D (5 bases). The germline V gene has CDR1 WSHSY and CDR2 SAAADI. The CDR3 covers 13 residues. The germline V and J ends were trimmed by 4 bases and 2 bases, with 9 bases remaining between them. The CDR3 here is CASSAGKAYEQYF. The DNA of the CDR3 is TGCGCCAGCAGTGCAGGGAAGGCCTACGAGCAGTACTTC.

This clonotype was seen many times. V usage is TRBV11-2 and J usage is TRBJ2-5; D unresolved. With 2 bases removed from V and 5 bases from J, the gap between germline ends came to 12 bases. The CDR3 is made up of 14 amino acids. Germline CDR1 and CDR2: SGHAT and FQNNGV. The CDR3 DNA reads as TGTGCCAGCAGCTTATCTGGGTATACGGAGACCCAGTACTTC. It encodes CASSLSGYTETQYF.

The CDR3 DNA sequence: TGTGCCAGCAGTTTATTCGTCAACAACTACGAGCAGTACTTC. Translation: CASSLFVNNYEQYF. The rearrangement links TRBV28 to TRBJ2-7; no firm D call. This CDR3 spans 14 amino acids. V was pared by 1 base and J by 3 bases, with 10 bases between. Germline CDR1 MDHEN, CDR2 SYDVKM.

The table lists this clonotype with many counts. V usage is TRBV20-1 and J usage is TRBJ1-1, with D perhaps TRBD1 (6 bases). The CDR3 is 13 residues long. V lost 1 base and J lost 11, with 17 bases in between. The germline V gene encodes CDR1 DFQATT and CDR2 SNEGSKA (reference sequence). CDR3 nucleotides: TGCAGTGCTAGAGGGGGGCCGGGGTTTTGGGCTTTCTTT. Its translation: CSARGGPGFWAFF.